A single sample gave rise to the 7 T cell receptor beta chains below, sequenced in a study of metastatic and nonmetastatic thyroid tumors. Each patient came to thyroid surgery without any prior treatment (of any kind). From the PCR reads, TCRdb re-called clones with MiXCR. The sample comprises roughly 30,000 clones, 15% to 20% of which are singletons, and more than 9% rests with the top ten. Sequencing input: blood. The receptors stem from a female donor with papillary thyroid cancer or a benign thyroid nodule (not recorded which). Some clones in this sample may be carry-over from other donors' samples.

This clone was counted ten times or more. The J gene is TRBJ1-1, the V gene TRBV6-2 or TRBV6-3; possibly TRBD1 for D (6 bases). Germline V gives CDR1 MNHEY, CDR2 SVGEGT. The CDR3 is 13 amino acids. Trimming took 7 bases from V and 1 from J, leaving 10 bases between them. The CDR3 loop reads CASNRDRNTEAFF. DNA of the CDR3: TGTGCCAGCAACAGGGATCGGAACACTGAAGCTTTCTTT.

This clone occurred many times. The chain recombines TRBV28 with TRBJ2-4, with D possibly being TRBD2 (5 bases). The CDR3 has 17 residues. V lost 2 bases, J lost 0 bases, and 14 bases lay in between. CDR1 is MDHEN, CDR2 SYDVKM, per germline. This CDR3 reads CASSLPTGLAAKNIQYF. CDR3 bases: TGTGCCAGCAGTTTACCAACCGGACTTGCAGCCAAAAACATTCAGTACTTC.

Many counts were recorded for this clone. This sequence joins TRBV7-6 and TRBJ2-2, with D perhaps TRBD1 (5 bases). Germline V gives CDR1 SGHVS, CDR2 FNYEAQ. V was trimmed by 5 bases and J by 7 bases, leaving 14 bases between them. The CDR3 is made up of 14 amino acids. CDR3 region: CASSAQDQGGELFF. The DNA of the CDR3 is TGTGCCAGCAGCGCTCAAGACCAGGGCGGGGAGCTGTTTTTT.

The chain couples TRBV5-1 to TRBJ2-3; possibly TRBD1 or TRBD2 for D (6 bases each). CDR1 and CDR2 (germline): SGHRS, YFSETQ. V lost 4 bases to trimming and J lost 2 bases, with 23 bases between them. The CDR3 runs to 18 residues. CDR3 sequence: CASSPESPYRGHTDTQYF. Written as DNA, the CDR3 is TGCGCCAGCAGCCCCGAGAGTCCCTATCGGGGGCACACAGATACGCAGTATTTT.

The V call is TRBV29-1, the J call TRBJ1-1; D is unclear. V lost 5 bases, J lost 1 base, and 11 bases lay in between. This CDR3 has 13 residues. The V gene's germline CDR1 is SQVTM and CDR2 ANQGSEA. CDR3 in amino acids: CSVLEGTNTEAFF. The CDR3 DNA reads TGCAGCGTTCTGGAGGGTACGAACACTGAAGCTTTCTTT.

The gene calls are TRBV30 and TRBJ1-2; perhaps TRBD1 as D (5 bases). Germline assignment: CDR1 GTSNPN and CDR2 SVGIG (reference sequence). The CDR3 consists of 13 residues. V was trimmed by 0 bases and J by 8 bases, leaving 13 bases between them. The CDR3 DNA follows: TGTGCCTGGAGTGTGAGCAGGGCTAACGGCTACACCTTC. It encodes CAWSVSRANGYTF.

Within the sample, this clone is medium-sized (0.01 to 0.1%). The CDR3 DNA sequence: TGTGCCAGCAGTACCTGGACTAGCGGGAGCTACGAGCAGTACTTC. Translated, it gives CASSTWTSGSYEQYF. This chain uses TRBV6-1 with TRBJ2-7; 13 nucleotides line up with TRBD2. This CDR3 comprises 15 residues. Trimming cost V 5 bases and J 3 bases; bases outside gene matches: 4. The germline gives CDR1 MNHNS, CDR2 SASEGT.